A selection of T cell receptor beta chains follows, all from one sample in a study of CD8 T cells in ankylosing spondylitis. TCRdb ran MiXCR on the 5' RACE reads and lists one entry per CDR3 protein. Of 500,000 to 550,000 distinct CDR3 sequences detected, about 12% appear once; the ten largest clones hold approximately 7%. Input material: blood, either unsorted or a sorted T cell fraction (not recorded which). All receptors come from a male donor with ankylosing spondylitis. Both conserved end residues are part of each CDR3. Each record gives: CDR3 protein, CDR3 DNA, J gene, D gene, V gene, clone size. The D gene is left open where the match is weak. Some rows mark clone size as missing; the rest say once, few, many or name a class of expanded clone.

CASSRTDYGYTF	TGTGCCAGCAGCCGTACAGACTATGGCTACACCTTC	TRBJ1-2	.	TRBV7-9	many
CASSSLTASGANVLTF	TGTGCCAGCAGTTCCCTGACGGCCTCTGGGGCCAACGTCCTGACTTTC	TRBJ2-6	.	TRBV6-5	few
CASQTGVSYNEQFF	TGTGCCAGCCAGACCGGGGTCTCCTACAATGAGCAGTTCTTC	TRBJ2-1	.	TRBV12-3/TRBV12-4	many
CASSLGQGKTEAFF	TGTGCCAGCAGCCTAGGACAGGGAAAAACTGAAGCTTTCTTT	TRBJ1-1	TRBD1	TRBV7-9	.
CASSVDRGSHEETQYF	TGTGCCAGCAGCGTAGACAGGGGAAGTCACGAAGAGACCCAGTACTTC	TRBJ2-5	TRBD1	TRBV9	.
CASSFDRPSTDTQYF	TGCGCCAGCAGCTTTGACAGGCCTAGCACAGATACGCAGTATTTT	TRBJ2-3	.	TRBV5-1	many
CASSPGPAVKDTQYF	TGTGCCAGCAGCCCGGGACCCGCCGTGAAAGATACGCAGTATTTT	TRBJ2-3	.	TRBV7-7	few
CSANSHGYTF	TGCAGTGCTAACAGCCATGGCTACACCTTC	TRBJ1-2	.	TRBV20-1	.
CATSSNEKLFF	TGTGCCACCTCTTCTAATGAAAAACTGTTTTTT	TRBJ1-4	.	TRBV3-1	.
CSAEPRVGLSNSPLHF	TGCAGTGCTGAACCGAGGGTGGGGCTGAGTAATTCACCCCTCCACTTT	TRBJ1-6	.	TRBV20-1	.
CASNLLEGAVETQYF	TGTGCCAGCAACCTCCTGGAGGGAGCGGTAGAGACCCAGTACTTC	TRBJ2-5	.	TRBV11-2	few
CASSQNRGNTEAFF	TGTGCCAGCAGCCAAAACAGGGGGAACACTGAAGCTTTCTTT	TRBJ1-1	TRBD1	TRBV7-9	.
CSARSPFGLAGAPIQYF	TGCAGTGCTAGATCTCCCTTCGGACTAGCGGGAGCTCCTATTCAGTACTTC	TRBJ2-4	TRBD2	TRBV20-1	.
CASSLHGELFF	TGTGCCAGCAGCTTACACGGGGAACTGTTTTTT	TRBJ1-4	.	TRBV11-2	few
CSARDLVGGSYEQYF	TGCAGTGCTAGAGACCTGGTGGGGGGGAGCTACGAGCAGTACTTC	TRBJ2-7	TRBD2	TRBV20-1	.